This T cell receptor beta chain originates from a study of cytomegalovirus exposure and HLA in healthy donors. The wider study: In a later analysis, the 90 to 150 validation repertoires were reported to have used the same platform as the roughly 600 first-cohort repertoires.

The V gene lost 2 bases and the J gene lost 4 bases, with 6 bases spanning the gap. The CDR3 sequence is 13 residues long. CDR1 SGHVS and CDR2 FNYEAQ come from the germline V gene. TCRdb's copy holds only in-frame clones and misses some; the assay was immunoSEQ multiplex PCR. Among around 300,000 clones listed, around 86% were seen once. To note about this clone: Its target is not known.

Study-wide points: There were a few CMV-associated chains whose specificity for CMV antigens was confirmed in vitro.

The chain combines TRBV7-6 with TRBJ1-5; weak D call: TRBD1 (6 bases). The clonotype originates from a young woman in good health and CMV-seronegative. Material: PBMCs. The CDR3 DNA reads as TGTGCCAGCAGCTTAAGGGGGAATCAGCCCCAGCATTTT. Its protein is CASSLRGNQPQHF.